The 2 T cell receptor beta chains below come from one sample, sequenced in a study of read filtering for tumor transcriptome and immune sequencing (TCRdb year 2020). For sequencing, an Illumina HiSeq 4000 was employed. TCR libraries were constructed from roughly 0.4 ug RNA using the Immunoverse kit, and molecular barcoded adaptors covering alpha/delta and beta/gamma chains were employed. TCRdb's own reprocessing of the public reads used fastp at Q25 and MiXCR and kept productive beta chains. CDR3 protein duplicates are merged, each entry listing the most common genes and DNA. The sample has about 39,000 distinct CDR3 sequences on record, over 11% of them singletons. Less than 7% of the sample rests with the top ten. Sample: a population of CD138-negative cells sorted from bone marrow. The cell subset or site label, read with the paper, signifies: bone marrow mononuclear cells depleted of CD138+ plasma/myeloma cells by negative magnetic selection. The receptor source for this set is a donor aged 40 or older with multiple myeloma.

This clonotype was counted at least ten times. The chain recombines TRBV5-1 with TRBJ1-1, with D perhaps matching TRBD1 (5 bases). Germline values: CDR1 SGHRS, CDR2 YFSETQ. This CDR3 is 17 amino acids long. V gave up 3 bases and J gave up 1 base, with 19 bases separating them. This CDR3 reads CASSSRLLGRSNTEAFF. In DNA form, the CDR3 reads TGCGCCAGCAGCTCCAGACTATTGGGACGATCGAACACTGAAGCTTTCTTT.

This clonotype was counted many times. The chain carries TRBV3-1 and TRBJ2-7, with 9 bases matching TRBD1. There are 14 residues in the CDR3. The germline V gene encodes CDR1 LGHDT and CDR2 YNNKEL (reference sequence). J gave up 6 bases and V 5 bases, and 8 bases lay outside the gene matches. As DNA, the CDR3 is TGTGCCAGCAGCTTGTCCGGGACAGGGTTCGAGCAGTACTTC. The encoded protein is CASSLSGTGFEQYF.